What follows are 24 T cell receptor beta chains derived from one specimen sequenced in a study of blood T cell repertoires in COVID-19. Here immunoSEQ multiplex PCR was the method, and the copy in TCRdb shows in-frame clones only, minus some. The sample contains under 250,000 clones, about 85% of which appear only once. The specimen sequenced was PBMCs or T cells enriched from blood (not recorded which). These receptors were taken from a man under 40 who had recovered from COVID-19.

The count of this clone is one. In DNA, the CDR3 is TGTGCCCACTTGACAGGGCGCACAGATACGCAGTATTTT. It encodes CAHLTGRTDTQYF. V gene TRBV6-4 combines with J gene TRBJ2-3; the match to TRBD1 covers 7 bases. J was trimmed by 1 base and V by 11 bases; bases with no gene match: 6. CDR1 is MRHNA and CDR2 is SNTAGT in the germline V gene. The CDR3 sequence is 13 residues long.

V usage is TRBV2 and J usage is TRBJ2-1; possibly TRBD1 for D (6 bases). With 7 bases removed from V and 6 bases from J, the gap between germline ends came to 16 bases. Germline V gives CDR1 SNHLY, CDR2 FYNNEI. CDR3 length: 14 amino acids. The CDR3 reads CASTQGAGANEQFF. For the CDR3, the DNA is TGTGCCAGCACCCAAGGGGCAGGGGCCAATGAGCAGTTCTTC.

The V gene is TRBV6-2 or TRBV6-3, the J gene TRBJ2-7; tentatively, D is TRBD1 (5 bases). Germline CDR1 is MNHEY and CDR2 is SVGEGT. V lost 4 bases and J 7 bases, leaving 14 bases between the germline ends. This CDR3 comprises 13 residues. The CDR3 DNA sequence: TGTGCCAGCAGTTTGGCACAGGTAGGTGAGCAGTACTTC. It is translated as CASSLAQVGEQYF.

The chain joins TRBV2 to TRBJ2-2, with 8 bases identical to TRBD1. The CDR3 has 17 amino acids. Germline V gives CDR1 SNHLY, CDR2 FYNNEI. Losses at the gene ends were 5 bases for V and 7 bases for J; bases not matched to a gene: 15. DNA of the CDR3: TGTGCCAGCAGTAGTAATTCAGGGGGCGCGTTTAGCGGGGAGCTGTTTTTT. Its protein is CASSSNSGGAFSGELFF. Filled out from reference TRBV2 and TRBJ2-2, the complete variable domain reads EPEVTQTPSHQVTQMGQEVILRCVPISNHLYFYWYRQILGQKVEFLVSFYNNEISEKSEIFDDQFSVERPDGSNFTLKIRSTKLEDSAMYFCASSSNSGGAFSGELFFGEGSRLTVL.

This clone was picked up one time. J is TRBJ1-1 and V is TRBV21-1; the table's D call, TRBD1, was not checked against the DNA. TRBV21-1 is marked as a pseudogene. The CDR3 length is 18 residues. The DNA for the CDR3 is TGTGCCAGCAGCACCTGGCGCAGGGGGCGCCTTTACAACACTGAAGCTTTCTTT. Its protein product is CASSTWRRGRLYNTEAFF.

This sequence joins TRBV15 and TRBJ2-1; 8 nucleotides align to TRBD1. The CDR3 is made up of 14 amino acids. Germline CDR1 and CDR2: LNHNV and YYDKDF (reference sequence). V was clipped by 3 bases and J by 12 bases; unmatched bases: 10. As DNA, the CDR3 is TGTGCCACCAGCAGCGAGGACAGGGATGGGCGGCAGTTCTTC. Translated: CATSSEDRDGRQFF.

The J gene is TRBJ1-2, the V gene TRBV6-6; TRBD1 matches 7 bases. CDR1 is MNHNY and CDR2 is SVGAGI in the germline V gene (reference sequence). The CDR3 is made up of 14 amino acids. With 6 bases clipped from V and 3 bases from J, the junction kept 7 bases outside the gene matches. CDR3 nucleotides: TGTGCCAGCAGGGAGACAGGGAAAGACTATGGCTACACCTTC. Its translation is CASRETGKDYGYTF.

This chain joins TRBV14 and TRBJ1-2; TRBD1 matches at 7 bases. Germline V CDR1 and CDR2: SGHDN, FVKESK. The CDR3 has 13 amino acids. Trimming at V came to 1 base and at J to 8 bases, leaving 4 bases not matched to a gene. CDR3 sequence reads: CASSQAGGLGYTF. In nucleotides, the CDR3 is TGTGCCAGCAGCCAAGCAGGGGGTCTCGGCTACACCTTC.

The genes are TRBV5-1 and TRBJ1-4, with TRBD1 as a possible D gene (5 bases). Germline values: CDR1 SGHRS, CDR2 YFSETQ. This CDR3 has 15 residues. Trimming took 4 bases from V and 8 from J, leaving 18 bases between them. The CDR3 is CASSPGFRVTEKLFF. In DNA form, the CDR3 reads TGCGCCAGCAGCCCAGGGTTTCGGGTGACGGAAAAACTGTTTTTT.

The chain has TRBV10-3 and TRBJ2-7, with D perhaps TRBD1 (7 bases). The CDR3 covers 14 residues. The V end was cut by 8 bases, the J end by 0 bases, with 14 bases between. Looked up from germline, CDR1 is ENHRY and CDR2 is SYGVKD. CDR3 sequence (DNA): TGTGCCATCGGAGGGACAGCCACCTCCTACGAGCAGTACTTC. Protein sequence: CAIGGTATSYEQYF.

This chain links TRBV28 with TRBJ2-1, with 8 nucleotides matching TRBD2. The CDR3 sequence is 16 residues long. V was pared by 2 bases and J by 7 bases, with 10 bases of the junction left unmatched. From germline, CDR1 is MDHEN and CDR2 SYDVKM. The CDR3 here is CASSLMAGGHGNEQFF. CDR3 DNA sequence: TGTGCCAGCAGTTTAATGGCGGGAGGCCATGGGAATGAGCAGTTCTTC. The full variable domain, with the rest looked up from reference TRBV28 and TRBJ2-1, is DVKVTQSSRYLVKRTGEKVFLECVQDMDHENMFWYRQDPGLGLRLIYFSYDVKMKEKGDIPEGYSVSREKKERFSLILESASTNQTSMYLCASSLMAGGHGNEQFFGPGTRLTVL.

This sequence joins TRBV7-2 and TRBJ2-3; 12 bases align to TRBD2. The trim removed 1 base at V and 6 bases at J, leaving 5 bases unmatched. The germline gives CDR1 SGHTA, CDR2 FQGNSA. CDR3 size: 16 residues. Here the CDR3 reads CASSLGPSGGADTQYF. The CDR3 nucleotides are TGTGCCAGCAGCTTAGGGCCTAGCGGGGGGGCTGATACGCAGTATTTT.

A few counts support this clone. The chain uses TRBV4-3 and TRBJ1-2; the D is unclear. Trimming stripped 0 bases from V and 0 bases from J, with 8 bases between. This CDR3 is built from 15 residues. CDR1 LGHNA and CDR2 YSLEER come from the germline V gene. CDR3 sequence: CASSQDGITNYGYTF. CDR3 nucleotides: TGCGCCAGCAGCCAAGACGGGATCACTAACTATGGCTACACCTTC.

The chain combines TRBV7-9 with TRBJ2-2; 10 bases map to TRBD2. Losses at the gene ends were 4 bases for V and 5 bases for J; bases not matched to a gene: 4. The CDR3 totals 15 residues. Germline CDR1 SEHNR, CDR2 FQNEAQ (reference sequence). CDR3 bases: TGTGCCAGCAGCTCGACTAGCGGGTATACCGGGGAGCTGTTTTTT. Its translation: CASSSTSGYTGELFF.

The chain couples TRBV5-4 to TRBJ2-2; TRBD1 is a possible D gene (6 bases). This CDR3 spans 15 amino acids. Trimming removed 3 bases from V and 6 bases from J, with 15 bases in between. Germline V gives CDR1 SGHNT, CDR2 YYREEE (reference sequence). CDR3: CASSSGGPGPGELFF. CDR3 nucleotide sequence: TGTGCCAGCAGCTCTGGGGGCCCAGGGCCCGGGGAGCTGTTTTTT.

This CDR3 is CASSLGQASSYEQYF. Here the CDR3 DNA reads TGCGCCAGCAGCCTGGGACAGGCGAGCTCCTACGAGCAGTACTTC. This sequence joins TRBV4-1 and TRBJ2-7, with 8 bases lining up with TRBD1. Germline CDR1 is MGHRA and CDR2 is YSYEKL. The CDR3 is made up of 15 amino acids. J lost 0 bases, V lost 4 bases, and 5 bases had no gene match.

J is TRBJ2-7 and V is TRBV2; D perhaps matches TRBD1 (5 bases). CDR1 and CDR2 (germline): SNHLY, FYNNEI. V was shortened by 6 bases and J by 3 bases, with 18 bases between the two germline ends. This CDR3 has 15 residues. The CDR3 loop is CASRTDTPTIYEQYF. CDR3 in DNA: TGTGCCAGCAGGACGGACACGCCTACAATCTACGAGCAGTACTTC.

The rearrangement links TRBV7-8 to TRBJ1-1; D possibly corresponds to TRBD1 (5 bases). The CDR3 runs 13 residues. Trimming stripped 4 bases from V and 8 bases from J, with 14 bases between. Germline loops: CDR1 SGHVS, CDR2 FQNEAQ. CDR3 coding DNA: TGTGCCAGCAGCTCAAACCTACGGGGGGAAGCTTTCTTT. Its translation: CASSSNLRGEAFF.

The DNA of the CDR3 is TGTGCCAGTAGTTCCCGACAGTACTATGGCTACACCTTC. Protein sequence: CASSSRQYYGYTF. This chain connects TRBV19 to TRBJ1-2; tentatively, D is TRBD1 (5 bases). V shed 5 bases and J shed 3 bases, with 10 bases lying between them. This CDR3 is 13 amino acids long. Germline V lookup: CDR1 LNHDA, CDR2 SQIVND (reference sequence). The variable domain in full, completed from reference TRBV19 and TRBJ1-2, reads DGGITQSPKYLFRKEGQNVTLSCEQNLNHDAMYWYRQDPGQGLRLIYYSQIVNDFQKGDIAEGYSVSREKKESFPLTVTSAQKNPTAFYLCASSSRQYYGYTFGSGTRLTVV.

The chain links TRBV28 to TRBJ1-4; D remains unclear. Germline CDR1 MDHEN, CDR2 SYDVKM. CDR3 size: 13 residues. V lost 2 bases and J 7 bases, leaving 8 bases between the germline ends. CDR3 in amino acids: CASSLTQIEKLFF. For the CDR3, the DNA is TGTGCCAGCAGTTTAACACAGATTGAAAAACTGTTTTTT.

The rearrangement joins TRBV10-1 to TRBJ2-5; 11 positions match TRBD2. This CDR3 contains 15 residues. With V trimmed by 3 bases and J by 2 bases, 2 bases remained unmatched. Germline CDR1 and CDR2: WNHNN and SYGVQD (reference sequence). CDR3 residues: CASSEWTSGQETQYF. The CDR3 DNA reads as TGCGCCAGCAGTGAATGGACTAGCGGGCAAGAGACCCAGTACTTC.

This sequence joins TRBV28 and TRBJ2-7; 9 positions agree with TRBD1. The junction had 9 bases not matched to a gene; V was cut back by 4 bases and J by 2 bases. This CDR3 has 16 amino acids. Germline V gives CDR1 MDHEN, CDR2 SYDVKM. CDR3 loop: CASSSSGDRAPYEQYF. In nucleotides, the CDR3 is TGTGCCAGCAGTTCCTCAGGGGACAGGGCCCCCTACGAGCAGTACTTC.

The chain carries TRBV25-1 and TRBJ1-1; 8 positions match TRBD1. This CDR3 has 15 residues. V gave up 1 base and J gave up 5 bases; unmatched junction bases: 6. Germline CDR1 and CDR2: MGHDK and SYGVNS. For the CDR3, the DNA is TGTGCCAGCAGTGAATCCCCAGGGGGCCGGACTGAAGCTTTCTTT. This codes for CASSESPGGRTEAFF.

The V gene is TRBV19, the J gene TRBJ1-1, with D possibly being TRBD1 (6 bases). The CDR3 loop spans 14 amino acids. Germline CDR1 is LNHDA and CDR2 is SQIVND (reference sequence). Deletions cut 4 bases from V and 1 base from J, with 10 bases between. CDR3 sequence reads: CASSTATGNTEAFF. The CDR3, as DNA: TGTGCCAGTAGTACTGCGACAGGGAACACTGAAGCTTTCTTT. Full variable domain (outside the CDR3, taken from reference TRBV19 and TRBJ1-1): DGGITQSPKYLFRKEGQNVTLSCEQNLNHDAMYWYRQDPGQGLRLIYYSQIVNDFQKGDIAEGYSVSREKKESFPLTVTSAQKNPTAFYLCASSTATGNTEAFFGQGTRLTVV.